A single T cell receptor beta chain is shown here with its context. The target of this receptor is not known. The record has no base qualities; no much larger clone is one base away. The library was built by means of the immunoSEQ multiplex PCR assay. The multiplex PCR relied on a mix of 60 forward primers for TCR Vbeta segments and 13 reverse primers for TCR Jbeta segments. The CDR3 region of rearranged TCR beta genes was amplified from genomic DNA with a multiplex PCR assay. The amplified TCR beta libraries were sequenced on the Illumina HiSeq System as 87-base-pair reads. The source study handled its data this way. A later analysis tallied around 82 million unique TCR beta chains across the 650 to 750 repertoires, and around 10 million of those chains were shared by two or more donors. Raw reads were error-corrected and collapsed into unique sequences with a nearest-neighbor algorithm that merged closely related sequences to remove PCR and sequencing errors. To assign V, D and J gene segments, CDR3 sequences were aligned to IMGT reference sequences. For a sequence to be retained, at least a six-nucleotide match to both a V gene segment and a J gene segment was required. Rearrangements were classified as productive when the CDR3 lacked stop codons and remained in frame with V and J, and all other rearrangements were classified as non-productive. Following IMGT convention, CDR3 was defined as the stretch from the second conserved V-encoded cysteine up to the conserved J-encoded phenylalanine. Sequences without an unambiguous match to a single V gene segment were excluded from the earlier analysis of almost 600 of the donors. An earlier analysis of roughly 590 of the donors called V segments functional above 56.7% productive rearrangements and segregating when the between-donor standard deviation exceeded 5%. To diagnose cytomegalovirus status from the catalog of TCR beta chain sequences, a statistical classification framework was built. A later analysis assigned V and J genes by comparing TCR nucleotide sequences with IMGT/GENE-DB human TR gene sequences. In a later analysis, CDR3 sequences and most-parsimonious VDJ recombination scenarios were assigned using the TCRdist pipeline. A later analysis defined each TCR beta chain by its CDR3 amino acid sequence plus V-gene family, and excluded reads lacking a unique V-gene family. To address suspected cross-contamination and a sequencing artifact, a later analysis removed 450 to 700 highly shared, low-generation-probability nucleotide sequences. For each public chain, a later analysis derived a clonal expansion index from normalized ranks of inferred template counts within each repertoire. Generation probabilities in a later analysis came from a VDJ recombination model fitted to out-of-frame rearrangements, and those results were checked against IGoR. In a later analysis, TCR-TCR, TCR-HLA and TCR-CMV co-occurrence was scored with hypergeometric tests, and a repertoire-size bias correction was applied to TCR pairs. In a later analysis, false discovery rates were estimated by permuting HLA or CMV assignments 20 times. A later analysis grouped co-occurring TCRs with DBSCAN, adding TCRdist sequence similarity when clustering within HLA-allele-positive subsets. For co-occurrence clustering, repertoires with fewer than 30,000 or more than 120,000 public chains were excluded, along with four to six repertoires with anomalous nucleotide sharing. Held by TCRdb, this immuneACCESS table contains in-frame sequences only and omits some clones. Under half of the omission traces to an unresolved V gene where checked; the cause of the rest is unknown. Clonal size and the V and J genes are those of that table, whereas D and trimming came from the DNA. For this sample the table gives more than 110,000 clones, of which roughly four fifths were detected only once. Together, the top ten hold roughly 1.4% of the sample.

The sample originates from a study of cytomegalovirus exposure and HLA in healthy donors (dated by TCRdb to about 2017). As for the study more broadly: According to an earlier analysis of 587 of the donors, about 179 million T cells yielded roughly 110 million unique TCR beta sequences and around 300 Gb of sequence data. Roughly 290 gigabases of sequencing data and 91 million or so unique TCR sequences made up an early release that covered around 640 HLA-typed donors. Of the roughly 400 genotyped donors, 81% were placed in the genetic ancestry cluster associated with self-reported Caucasian donors. The aim of the study was to test whether cataloging public T cell receptors could identify signatures of past pathogen exposure. The study profiled the T cell repertoires of fewer than 850 subjects by immunosequencing and related them to cytomegalovirus serostatus. A separate validation cohort of roughly 130 different subjects was used in addition to the roughly 670-subject first cohort. To predict cytomegalovirus infection status, the study combined high-throughput TCR immunosequencing, statistical association of individual TCRs with disease status, and machine learning. A later analysis re-examined previously published TCR beta repertoires from just over 650 donors and added high-resolution HLA genotyping to investigate patterns of TCR occurrence. Rather than using new phenotypic data, the later analysis identified candidate immune exposures from TCR beta sequences and from how often those sequences occurred across donors. In an earlier analysis of about 590 of the donors, high-throughput TCR beta sequencing was used to judge whether each TCR beta V gene segment behaved as functional or pseudogenic. Alongside the repertoire data, information on donor age, sex, ethnicity and CMV serostatus was compiled. Genome-wide SNP genotypes for about 55% of the 666 donors were used in a later genetic analysis, which treated that subset as a discovery cohort. All discovery cohort repertoires had been generated on a single sequencing platform. Class I and class II HLA loci were covered by the typing at four-digit resolution. Typing coverage varied by locus: roughly 620-640 donors for A, B, C, DRB1 and DQB1; more than 500 for DQA1; more than 600 for DPA1; approximately 450 for DPB1. Several DR-DQ haplotypes were handled as single units for association and clustering because linkage in the cohort was strong. On average, around 200,000 unique TCR beta nucleotide sequences were sequenced per donor among roughly 430 genotyped donors of the cohort, with around 19% of those sequences being non-productive. What the study reported, not specific to this receptor: The authors suggested that the approach could potentially be generalized to other disease states and immunological phenotypes. Because HLA typing was unavailable for some donors at each locus, only the typed subset was used in association tests. When HLA alleles, especially DR and DQ, strongly co-occurred, attributing TCR associations to individual alleles was difficult. Because counts were too low, 15 or so rarely observed V segments, including chromosome 9 orphons, were excluded from the earlier analysis of under 650 of the donors. A further reported finding was that TCR beta sequences accurately predicted the HLA-A and HLA-B alleles for most subjects in the first cohort. The cohort was sequenced for TCR beta chains only, and without alpha or paired-chain data the features that could be detected were limited. The 87-base-pair reads could not distinguish some IMGT-functional V segments, including TRBV6-2 and TRBV6-3, so those segments were excluded. In a later analysis, the rate of TCR association differed among HLA loci, with DRB1 alleles having the most associated TCRs and HLA-C alleles having the fewest. A later analysis reported that several top co-occurrence clusters appeared linked to parvovirus B19, influenza, CMV and Epstein-Barr virus. Sequencing depth was assumed to be roughly uniform across donors in the presence/absence analyses, though that assumption may not hold. Linkage disequilibrium might explain the correlated functional status among segregating V segments, but an unknown experimental factor could not be ruled out. In both the original and validation cohorts, the classifier was reported to diagnose cytomegalovirus status with high specificity and sensitivity. In an earlier analysis of around 600 of the donors, most TCR beta V segments appeared in productive rearrangements about 87% or about 30% of the time, broadly matching IMGT annotations. A later analysis found that most CMV-associated TCR beta chains appeared HLA-restricted, with HLA associations seemingly driven largely by CMV exposure. Compared with equally common non-associated chains, HLA-associated TCR beta chains in a later analysis were more clonally expanded and had lower generation probabilities. In a later genetic analysis, a missense DCLRE1C variant was associated with V-gene and J-gene trimming of TCR beta chains, and the association was replicated in an independent cohort. The only immune exposure information available for the cohort was CMV serostatus. According to a later genetic analysis, donors in an Asian-associated ancestry cluster had fewer N-insertions in productive TCRs than the roughly 670-donor mean. A group of highly shared sequence variants was considered likely to be a technical artifact of the sequencing pipeline. The study gave a list of some 150 TCR beta chains associated with cytomegalovirus. Most TCR sequences were seen in very few donors, while some public TCRs were found in many individuals. At a false discovery rate of 0.05, a later analysis linked 16,951 TCR beta sequences to specific HLA alleles. A few of the identified cytomegalovirus-associated TCR beta chains were confirmed in vitro to be specific for cytomegalovirus antigens.

The cohort consisted of hundreds of healthy bone marrow donors. At the time of sampling, every cohort member was nominally healthy, though immune exposures that went unrecorded were likely present. The donor tested CMV seropositive and was one of the 289 seropositive cohort members. Every donor gave a peripheral blood sample, and the peripheral blood mononuclear cells from that sample were used for TCR beta sequencing. Genomic DNA was extracted from the blood cell samples with the Qiagen DNeasy Blood Extraction Kit. The CDR3 spans 16 residues, from the cysteine through the phenylalanine. CDR3 DNA only is kept here, 48 bases in frame from base 1. Reading the germline V gene gives CDR1 MDHEN and CDR2 SYDVKM. For this chain, trimming is 2 bases at the V end and 5 bases at the J end, and the number of junction bases without a gene match is 7.

This TCR came from a man aged 25-45 years in good health and CMV-seropositive. The chain links TRBV28 with TRBJ2-2; 8 central bases correspond to TRBD2. Sequenced input: PBMCs. CDR3 sequence: CASSLSAGGGTGELFF. The sequenced DNA: TGTGCCAGCAGTTTAAGTGCGGGAGGAGGAACCGGGGAGCTGTTTTTT. Beyond the CDR3, the reference TRBV28 and TRBJ2-2 genes provide the residues; the full variable domain reads: DVKVTQSSRYLVKRTGEKVFLECVQDMDHENMFWYRQDPGLGLRLIYFSYDVKMKEKGDIPEGYSVSREKKERFSLILESASTNQTSMYLCASSLSAGGGTGELFFGEGSRLTVL.